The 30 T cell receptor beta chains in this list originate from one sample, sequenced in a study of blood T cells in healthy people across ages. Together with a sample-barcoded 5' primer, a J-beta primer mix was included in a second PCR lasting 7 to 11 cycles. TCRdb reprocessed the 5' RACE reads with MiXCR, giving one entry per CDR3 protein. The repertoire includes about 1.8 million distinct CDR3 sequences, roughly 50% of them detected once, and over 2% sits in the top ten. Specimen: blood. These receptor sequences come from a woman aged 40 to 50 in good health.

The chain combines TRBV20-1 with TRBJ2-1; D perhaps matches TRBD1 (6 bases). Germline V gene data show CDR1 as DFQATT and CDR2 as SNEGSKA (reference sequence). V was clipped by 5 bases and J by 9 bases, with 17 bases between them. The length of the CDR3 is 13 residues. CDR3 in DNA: TGCAGTGCTGGGCCTGGGGGCATCGGTGAGCAGTTCTTC. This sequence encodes CSAGPGGIGEQFF.

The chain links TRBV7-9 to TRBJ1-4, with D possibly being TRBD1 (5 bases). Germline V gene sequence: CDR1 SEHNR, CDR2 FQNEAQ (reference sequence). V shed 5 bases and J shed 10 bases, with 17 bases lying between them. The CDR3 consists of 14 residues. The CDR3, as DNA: TGTGCCAGCAGCCTTCAGGGTCCTCCGGGAAAACTGTTTTTT. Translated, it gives CASSLQGPPGKLFF.

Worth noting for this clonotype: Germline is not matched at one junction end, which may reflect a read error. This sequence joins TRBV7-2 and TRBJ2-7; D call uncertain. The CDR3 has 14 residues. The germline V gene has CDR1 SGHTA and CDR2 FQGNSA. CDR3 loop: CASSLAPFSYERYF. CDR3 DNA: TGTGCCAGCAGCTTAGCGCCTTTCTCCTACGAGCGGTACTTC. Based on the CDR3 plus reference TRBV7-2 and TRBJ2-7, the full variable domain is GAGVSQSPSNKVTEKGKDVELRCDPISGHTALYWYRQSLGQGLEFLIYFQGNSAPDKSGLPSDRFSAERTGGSVSTLTIQRTQQEDSAVYLCASSLAPFSYERYFGPGTRLTVT.

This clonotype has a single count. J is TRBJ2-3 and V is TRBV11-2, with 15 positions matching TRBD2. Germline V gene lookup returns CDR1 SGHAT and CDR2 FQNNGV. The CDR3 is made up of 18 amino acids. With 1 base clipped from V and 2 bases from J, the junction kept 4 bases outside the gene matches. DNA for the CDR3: TGTGCCAGCAGCTTAGCCGGACTAGCGGGGGGGTACACAGATACGCAGTATTTT. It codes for CASSLAGLAGGYTDTQYF.

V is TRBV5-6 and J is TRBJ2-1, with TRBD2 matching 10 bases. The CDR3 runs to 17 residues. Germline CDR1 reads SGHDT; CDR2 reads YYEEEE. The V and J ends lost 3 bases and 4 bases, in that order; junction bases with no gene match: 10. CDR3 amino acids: CASSSGTGTSAYNEQFF. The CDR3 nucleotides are TGTGCCAGCAGCTCAGGGACCGGGACTAGCGCTTACAATGAGCAGTTCTTC.

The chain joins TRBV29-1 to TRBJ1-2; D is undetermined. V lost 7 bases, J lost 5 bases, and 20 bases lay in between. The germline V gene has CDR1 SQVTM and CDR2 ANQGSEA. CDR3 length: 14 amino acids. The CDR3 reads CSASESLTEYGYTF. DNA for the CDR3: TGCAGCGCGTCGGAAAGTTTGACGGAGTATGGCTACACCTTC.

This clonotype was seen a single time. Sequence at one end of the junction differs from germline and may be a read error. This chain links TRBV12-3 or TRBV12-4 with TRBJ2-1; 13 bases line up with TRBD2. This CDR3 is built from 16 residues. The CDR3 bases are TGTGCCAGCAGATACGGGACTAGCGGGGCATACAGTGAGCAGTTCTTC. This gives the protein CASRYGTSGAYSEQFF.

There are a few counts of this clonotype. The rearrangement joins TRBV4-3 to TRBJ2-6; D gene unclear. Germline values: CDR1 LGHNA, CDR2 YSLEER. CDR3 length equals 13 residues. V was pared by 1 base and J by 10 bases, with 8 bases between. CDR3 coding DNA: TGCGCCAGCAGCCAAGGCTACTTGAACGTCCTGACTTTC. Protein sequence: CASSQGYLNVLTF.

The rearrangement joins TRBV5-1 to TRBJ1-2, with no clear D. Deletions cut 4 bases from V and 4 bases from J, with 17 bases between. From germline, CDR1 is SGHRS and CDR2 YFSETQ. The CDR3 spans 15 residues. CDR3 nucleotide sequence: TGCGCCAGCAGCGTGGAAGGAGGGTCTGGCTATGGCTACACCTTC. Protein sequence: CASSVEGGSGYGYTF.

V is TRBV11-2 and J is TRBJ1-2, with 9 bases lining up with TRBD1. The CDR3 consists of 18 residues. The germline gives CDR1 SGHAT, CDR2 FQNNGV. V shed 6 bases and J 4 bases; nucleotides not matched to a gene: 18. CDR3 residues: CASRRTGTGRASLYGYTF. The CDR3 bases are TGTGCCAGCAGAAGGACTGGGACAGGGCGCGCTTCGCTCTATGGCTACACCTTC. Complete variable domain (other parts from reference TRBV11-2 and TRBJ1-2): EAGVAQSPRYKIIEKRQSVAFWCNPISGHATLYWYQQILGQGPKLLIQFQNNGVVDDSQLPKDRFSAERLKGVDSTLKIQPAKLEDSAVYLCASRRTGTGRASLYGYTFGSGTRLTVV.

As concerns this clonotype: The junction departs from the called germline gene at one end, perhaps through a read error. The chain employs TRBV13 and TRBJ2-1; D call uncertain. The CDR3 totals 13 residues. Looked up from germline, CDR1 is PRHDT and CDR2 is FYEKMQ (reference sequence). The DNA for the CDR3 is TGTACCAGCGCAAAGATTTCCTACAATGAGCAGTTCTTC. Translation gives CTSAKISYNEQFF.

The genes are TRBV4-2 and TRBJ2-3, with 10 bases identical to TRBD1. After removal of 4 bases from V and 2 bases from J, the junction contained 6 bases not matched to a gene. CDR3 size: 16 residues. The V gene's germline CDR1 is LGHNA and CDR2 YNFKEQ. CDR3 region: CASSLGTGELTDTQYF. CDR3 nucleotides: TGTGCCAGCAGCCTTGGGACAGGGGAACTCACAGATACGCAGTATTTT.

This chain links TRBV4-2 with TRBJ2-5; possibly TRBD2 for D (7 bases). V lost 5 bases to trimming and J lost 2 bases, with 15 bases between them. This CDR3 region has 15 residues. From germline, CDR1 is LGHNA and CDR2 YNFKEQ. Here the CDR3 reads CASSNEGGVQETQYF. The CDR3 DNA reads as TGTGCCAGCAGCAACGAAGGGGGGGTGCAAGAGACCCAGTACTTC.

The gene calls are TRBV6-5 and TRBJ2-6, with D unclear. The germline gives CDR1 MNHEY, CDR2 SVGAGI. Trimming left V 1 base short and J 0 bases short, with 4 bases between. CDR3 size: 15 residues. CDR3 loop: CASSYCSSGANVLTF. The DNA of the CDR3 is TGTGCCAGCAGTTACTGCAGCTCTGGGGCCAACGTCCTGACTTTC.

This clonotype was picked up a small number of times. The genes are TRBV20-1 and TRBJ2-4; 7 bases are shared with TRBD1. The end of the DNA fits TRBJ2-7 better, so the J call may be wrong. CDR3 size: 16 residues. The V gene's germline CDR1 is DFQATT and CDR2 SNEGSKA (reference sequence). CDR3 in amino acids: CSARDHTRQGAYEQYF. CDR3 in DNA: TGCAGTGCTAGAGATCATACGAGACAGGGAGCCTACGAGCAGTACTTC.

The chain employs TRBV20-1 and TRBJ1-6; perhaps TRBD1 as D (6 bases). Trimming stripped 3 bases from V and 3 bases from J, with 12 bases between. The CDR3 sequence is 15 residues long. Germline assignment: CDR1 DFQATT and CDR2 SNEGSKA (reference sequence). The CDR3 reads CSARGRQVYNSPLHF. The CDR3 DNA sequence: TGCAGTGCTAGGGGGAGACAGGTCTATAATTCACCCCTCCACTTT.

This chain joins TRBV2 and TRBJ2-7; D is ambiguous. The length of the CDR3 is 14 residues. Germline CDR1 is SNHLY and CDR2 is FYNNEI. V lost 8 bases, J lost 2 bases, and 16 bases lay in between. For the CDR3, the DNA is TGTGCCAGCGGTCCCCTGGGCATGGCCTACGAGCAGTACTTC. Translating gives CASGPLGMAYEQYF.

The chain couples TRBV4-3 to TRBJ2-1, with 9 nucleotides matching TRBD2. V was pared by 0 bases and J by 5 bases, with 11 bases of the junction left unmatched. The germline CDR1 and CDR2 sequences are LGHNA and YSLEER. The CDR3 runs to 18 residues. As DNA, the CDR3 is TGCGCCAGCAGCCAAGAACAGCGGGGGGCCTCCTTTAACAATGAGCAGTTCTTC. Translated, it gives CASSQEQRGASFNNEQFF.

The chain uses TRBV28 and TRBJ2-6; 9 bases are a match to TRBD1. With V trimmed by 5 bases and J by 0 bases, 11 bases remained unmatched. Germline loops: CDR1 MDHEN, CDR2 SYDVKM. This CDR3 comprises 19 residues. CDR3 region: CASSPNHRGRPSGANVLTF. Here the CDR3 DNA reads TGTGCCAGCAGTCCAAATCACAGGGGGCGCCCCTCTGGGGCCAACGTCCTGACTTTC. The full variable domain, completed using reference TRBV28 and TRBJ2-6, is DVKVTQSSRYLVKRTGEKVFLECVQDMDHENMFWYRQDPGLGLRLIYFSYDVKMKEKGDIPEGYSVSREKKERFSLILESASTNQTSMYLCASSPNHRGRPSGANVLTFGAGSRLTVL.

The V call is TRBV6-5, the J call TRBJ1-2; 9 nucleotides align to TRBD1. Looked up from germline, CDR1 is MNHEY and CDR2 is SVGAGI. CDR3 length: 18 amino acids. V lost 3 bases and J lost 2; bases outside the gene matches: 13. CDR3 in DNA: TGTGCCAGCAGTTATTCGTGGACAGGGGCGGCACTAAACTATGGCTACACCTTC. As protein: CASSYSWTGAALNYGYTF.

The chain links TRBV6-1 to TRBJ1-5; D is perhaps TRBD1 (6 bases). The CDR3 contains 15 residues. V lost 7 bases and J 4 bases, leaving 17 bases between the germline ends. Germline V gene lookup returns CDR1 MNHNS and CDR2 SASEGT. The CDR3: CASKVGADRNQPQHF. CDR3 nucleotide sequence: TGTGCCAGCAAGGTGGGGGCGGATCGGAATCAGCCCCAGCATTTT.

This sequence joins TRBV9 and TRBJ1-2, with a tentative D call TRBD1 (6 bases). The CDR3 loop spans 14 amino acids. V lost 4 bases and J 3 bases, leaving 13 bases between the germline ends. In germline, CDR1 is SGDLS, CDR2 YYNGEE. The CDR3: CASSSGQLHYGYTF. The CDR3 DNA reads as TGTGCCAGCAGCTCTGGACAGCTCCACTATGGCTACACCTTC.

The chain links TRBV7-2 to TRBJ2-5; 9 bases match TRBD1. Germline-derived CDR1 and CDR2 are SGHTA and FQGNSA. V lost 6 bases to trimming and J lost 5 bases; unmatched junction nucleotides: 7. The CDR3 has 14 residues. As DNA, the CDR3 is TGTGCCAGCAGTCAGGGGACAGGGTTCGAGACCCAGTACTTC. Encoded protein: CASSQGTGFETQYF. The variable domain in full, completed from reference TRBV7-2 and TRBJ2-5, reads GAGVSQSPSNKVTEKGKDVELRCDPISGHTALYWYRQSLGQGLEFLIYFQGNSAPDKSGLPSDRFSAERTGGSVSTLTIQRTQQEDSAVYLCASSQGTGFETQYFGPGTRLLVL.

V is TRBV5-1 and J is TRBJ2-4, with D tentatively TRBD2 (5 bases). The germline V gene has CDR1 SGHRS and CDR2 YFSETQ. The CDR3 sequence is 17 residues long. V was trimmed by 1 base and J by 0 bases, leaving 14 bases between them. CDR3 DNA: TGCGCCAGCAGCTTGACCTGGGGAGACCTAGCCAAAAACATTCAGTACTTC. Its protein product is CASSLTWGDLAKNIQYF.

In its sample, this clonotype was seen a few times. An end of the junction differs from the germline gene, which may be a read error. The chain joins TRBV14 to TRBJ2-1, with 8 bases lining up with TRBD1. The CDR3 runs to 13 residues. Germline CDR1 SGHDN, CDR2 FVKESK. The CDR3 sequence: CASNKQGVGEQFF. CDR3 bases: TGTGCCAGCAACAAACAGGGGGTAGGTGAGCAGTTCTTT.

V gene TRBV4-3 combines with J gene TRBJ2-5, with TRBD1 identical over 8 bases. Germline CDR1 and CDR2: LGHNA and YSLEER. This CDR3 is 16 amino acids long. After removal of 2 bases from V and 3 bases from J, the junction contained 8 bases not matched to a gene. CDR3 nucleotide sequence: TGCGCCAGCAGCCAAAACAGGGGGTCCCGGAAAGAGACCCAGTACTTC. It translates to CASSQNRGSRKETQYF.

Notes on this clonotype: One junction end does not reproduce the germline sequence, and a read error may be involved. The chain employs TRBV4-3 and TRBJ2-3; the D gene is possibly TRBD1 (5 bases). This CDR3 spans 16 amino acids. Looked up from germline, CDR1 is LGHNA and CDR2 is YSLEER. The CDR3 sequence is CASRASPTVMTETQYF. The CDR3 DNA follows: TGCGCCAGCAGGGCATCCCCGACGGTGATGACAGAGACGCAGTATTTT.

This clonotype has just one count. In DNA form, the CDR3 reads TGTGCCAACAGGGAGACAGGAACCTACAATGAGCAGTTCTTC. Translated: CANRETGTYNEQFF. The chain joins TRBV6-5 to TRBJ2-1; D is possibly TRBD1 (6 bases). V lost 10 bases, J lost 2 bases, and 15 bases lay in between. CDR1 and CDR2 (germline): MNHEY, SVGAGI. This CDR3 comprises 14 residues.

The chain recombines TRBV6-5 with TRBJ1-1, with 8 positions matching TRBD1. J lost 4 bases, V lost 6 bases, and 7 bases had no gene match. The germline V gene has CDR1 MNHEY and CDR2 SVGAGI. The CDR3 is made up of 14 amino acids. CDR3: CASRAGQGSTEAFF. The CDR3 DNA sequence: TGTGCCAGCAGAGCCGGACAGGGAAGCACTGAAGCTTTCTTT.

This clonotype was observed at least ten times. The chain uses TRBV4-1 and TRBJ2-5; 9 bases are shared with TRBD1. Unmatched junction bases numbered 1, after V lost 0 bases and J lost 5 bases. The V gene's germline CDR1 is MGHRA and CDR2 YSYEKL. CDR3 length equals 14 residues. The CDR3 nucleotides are TGCGCCAGCAGCCAAGAAGGACAGGGGGAGACCCAGTACTTC. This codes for CASSQEGQGETQYF.